Given below is one T cell receptor (beta chain) in context. Its antigen remains unidentified. This record comes from a study of shared clonotypes between healthy human individuals. The method was immunoSEQ multiplex PCR; TCRdb's version includes in-frame clones alone and lacks a portion of them. The top ten hold 0.45% of the sample, which has some 1,600,000 clones, 98% seen once. Germline V gives CDR1 SEHNR, CDR2 FQNEAQ (reference sequence). This CDR3 region has 14 residues. Trimming stripped 5 bases from V and 1 base from J, with 11 bases between. Findings and limits, study-wide: Relative to memory subsets, naive subsets generally showed larger estimated richness.

This clonotype originated in a man aged 25-45 years in good health. Sequencing was carried out using naive CD4+ T cells sorted from blood. Documented subset: CD45RA+ positively selected. The chain joins TRBV7-9 to TRBJ2-5; tentatively, D is TRBD1 or TRBD2 (5 bases each). The CDR3, as DNA: TGTGCCAGCAGCGAAAGGGGAGTCCAAGAGACCCAGTACTTC. Translation gives CASSERGVQETQYF.